These 15 T cell receptor beta chains were all obtained from the same sample, sequenced in a study of Tregs in tolerant kidney transplant recipients. The table came from immunoSEQ multiplex PCR; TCRdb's copy has only in-frame clones and leaves some out. The table includes around 61,000 clones, 70% to 90% detected once. Mixed chimerism was transient after nonmyeloablative marrow transplants from related graft donors. This sample comprised CD4+ T cells from blood (PBMCs), obtained 6 months after the transplant. These TCRs come from a human patient who received a combined kidney and bone marrow transplant. Some of the T cells might come from the graft donor.

With regard to this clone: Other DNA variants within this sample encode the same CDR3. The chain employs TRBV9 and TRBJ2-1; 8 nucleotides align to TRBD2. CDR1 SGDLS and CDR2 YYNGEE come from the germline V gene. This CDR3 has 15 residues. Unmatched junction bases numbered 1, after V lost 2 bases and J lost 0 bases. For the CDR3, the DNA is TGTGCCAGCAGCGTGAGCGGGAGCTCCTACAATGAGCAGTTCTTC. It codes for CASSVSGSSYNEQFF.

CDR3 amino acids: CASSQLGTAPDTQYF. CDR3 nucleotides: TGTGCCAGCAGCCAATTAGGGACAGCCCCAGATACGCAGTATTTT. This rearrangement joins TRBV14 to TRBJ2-3; the match to TRBD1 covers 7 bases. The CDR3 is made up of 15 amino acids. Germline trimming cut 2 bases from V and 4 bases from J; bases unmatched to any gene: 6. Per germline, CDR1 SGHDN and CDR2 FVKESK.

This clone was seen a single time. The CDR3 nucleotides are TGTGCCAGCAGCTTAGGGAGGGACCGTACGCAGTATTTT. It yields the protein CASSLGRDRTQYF. The chain uses TRBV7-2 and TRBJ2-3, with D tentatively TRBD2 (6 bases). Looked up from germline, CDR1 is SGHTA and CDR2 is FQGNSA. The CDR3 spans 13 residues. The V gene lost 1 base and the J gene lost 8 bases, with 10 bases spanning the gap.

V gene TRBV7-9 combines with J gene TRBJ1-1; D is unclear. Trimming removed 3 bases from V and 4 bases from J, with 15 bases in between. Germline-derived CDR1 and CDR2 are SEHNR and FQNEAQ (reference sequence). The CDR3 sequence is 15 residues long. The chain's CDR3 is CASSFPRARRTEAFF. In DNA, the CDR3 is TGTGCCAGCAGCTTCCCCCGAGCCAGGCGCACTGAAGCTTTCTTT.

The chain combines TRBV5-5 with TRBJ2-1, with 11 bases aligning to TRBD2. The CDR3 loop spans 16 amino acids. The trim removed 3 bases at V and 9 bases at J, leaving 11 bases unmatched. Germline V CDR1 and CDR2: SGHKS, YYEKEE (reference sequence). The CDR3 protein is CASSYRTSGGSREQFF. CDR3 bases: TGTGCCAGCAGCTATCGTACTAGCGGGGGAAGTCGTGAGCAGTTCTTC.

Worth noting for this clone: At one end, the junction sequence differs from germline, possibly due to a read error. The sample carries other DNA sequences with the same CDR3. The rearrangement joins TRBV7-3 to TRBJ1-6; TRBD1 agrees at 7 bases. The CDR3 is 14 amino acids. Germline loops: CDR1 SGHTA, CDR2 FQGTGA. The CDR3 protein is CASSLNRGNSPLHF. The CDR3 DNA reads as TGTGCCAGCAGCTTAAACAGGGGAAATTCCCCCCTCCACTTT.

This chain connects TRBV7-9 to TRBJ2-3; tentatively, D is TRBD2 (6 bases). This CDR3 is built from 17 residues. V lost 1 base and J lost 0, with 14 bases in between. From germline, CDR1 is SEHNR and CDR2 FQNEAQ (reference sequence). The CDR3 DNA is TGTGCCAGCAGCTTAGATCGGGACTCACATAGCACAGATACGCAGTATTTT. Protein sequence: CASSLDRDSHSTDTQYF.

V gene TRBV7-2 combines with J gene TRBJ2-3; 8 bases match TRBD2. CDR1 and CDR2 (germline): SGHTA, FQGNSA. The V segment lost 1 base and the J segment 2 bases; nucleotides outside the gene matches: 14. The CDR3 extends over 19 amino acids. This chain's CDR3 is CASSLVGILVAGYTDTQYF. For the CDR3, the DNA is TGTGCCAGCAGCTTAGTGGGGATTCTGGTAGCGGGATACACAGATACGCAGTATTTT.

V is TRBV5-4 and J is TRBJ2-7; maybe TRBD2 (6 bases). The length of the CDR3 is 13 residues. CDR1 SGHNT and CDR2 YYREEE come from the germline V gene (reference sequence). V was cut by 4 bases and J by 6 bases, with 14 bases left in between. The chain's CDR3 is CASSRTGVGEQYF. CDR3 sequence (DNA): TGTGCCAGCAGCAGGACGGGGGTAGGCGAGCAGTACTTC. The whole variable domain, filled in from reference TRBV5-4 and TRBJ2-7, reads ETGVTQSPTHLIKTRGQQVTLRCSSQSGHNTVSWYQQALGQGPQFIFQYYREEENGRGNFPPRFSGLQFPNYSSELNVNALELDDSALYLCASSRTGVGEQYFGPGTRLTVT.

The chain is built from TRBV18 and TRBJ1-1, with 7 nucleotides matching TRBD1. The germline V gene encodes CDR1 KGHSH and CDR2 LQKENI. This CDR3 contains 17 residues. V dropped 2 bases and J dropped 3; count of bases not matched to a gene: 12. The CDR3 sequence is CASSPAPWQGDYTEAFF. The CDR3 region has the DNA TGTGCCAGCTCACCAGCCCCCTGGCAGGGGGACTACACTGAAGCTTTCTTT.

The chain combines TRBV11-1 with TRBJ2-5; the match to TRBD2 covers 10 bases. Per germline, CDR1 SGHAT and CDR2 FQDESV (reference sequence). V was clipped by 4 bases and J by 11 bases; unmatched bases: 7. The CDR3 sequence is 13 residues long. The CDR3 DNA sequence: TGTGCCAGCAGCTGGCTAGCGGGAGTTGAGCAGTACTTC. It translates to CASSWLAGVEQYF.

The chain carries TRBV9 and TRBJ2-2; D may be TRBD2 (5 bases). V gave up 3 bases and J gave up 5 bases, with 17 bases separating them. Germline assignment: CDR1 SGDLS and CDR2 YYNGEE. This CDR3 region has 16 residues. The CDR3 is CASSAHSVGETGELFF. CDR3 DNA: TGTGCCAGCAGCGCTCATTCCGTCGGGGAGACCGGGGAGCTGTTTTTT.

The chain links TRBV19 to TRBJ1-5; TRBD1 matches at 7 bases. CDR1 and CDR2 from the germline V gene are LNHDA and SQIVND (reference sequence). This CDR3 is built from 16 residues. V lost 4 bases and J lost 1; bases outside the gene matches: 7. CDR3 bases: TGTGCCAGTAGTACCCTTCAGGGACAGAGCAATCAGCCCCAGCATTTT. It translates to CASSTLQGQSNQPQHF.

This chain connects TRBV18 to TRBJ1-5; D is possibly TRBD1 (5 bases). The V gene lost 3 bases and the J gene lost 1 base, with 13 bases spanning the gap. Germline V gene sequence: CDR1 KGHSH, CDR2 LQKENI. The CDR3 spans 16 residues. The CDR3 DNA is TGTGCCAGCTCACCGAAGGACAATGGCAGCAATCAGCCCCAGCATTTT. Translating gives CASSPKDNGSNQPQHF. The entire variable domain, with the rest obtained from reference TRBV18 and TRBJ1-5, is as follows: NAGVMQNPRHLVRRRGQEARLRCSPMKGHSHVYWYRQLPEEGLKFMVYLQKENIIDESGMPKERFSAEFPKEGPSILRIQQVVRGDSAAYFCASSPKDNGSNQPQHFGDGTRLSIL.

The CDR3, as DNA: TGTGCCAGCAGCTTAAGGAACGCAGGGTACACAGATACGCAGTATTTT. As protein: CASSLRNAGYTDTQYF. The chain combines TRBV7-2 with TRBJ2-3, with D maybe TRBD1 (5 bases). CDR3 size: 16 residues. From germline, CDR1 is SGHTA and CDR2 FQGNSA. V gave up 2 bases and J gave up 2 bases, with 14 bases separating them. Variable domain in full (rest from reference TRBV7-2 and TRBJ2-3): GAGVSQSPSNKVTEKGKDVELRCDPISGHTALYWYRQSLGQGLEFLIYFQGNSAPDKSGLPSDRFSAERTGGSVSTLTIQRTQQEDSAVYLCASSLRNAGYTDTQYFGPGTRLTVL.